The sample holds many counts of the clone carrying this T cell receptor beta chain. This sample was taken from a study of neurological immune-mediated disorders. One entry per CDR3 protein results from TCRdb running MiXCR on the 5' RACE reads. Here the sample spans about 25,000 distinct CDR3 sequences, 2.5% to 4% being singletons. This CDR3 contains 16 residues. Looked up from germline, CDR1 is SQVTM and CDR2 is ANQGSEA. The ends lost 4 bases at V and 2 bases at J; junction bases unmatched: 8. This sequence joins TRBV29-1 and TRBJ2-1; 10 bases align to TRBD2. The TCR comes from a woman aged 25-40 years with multiple sclerosis. Sequenced input: PBMCs. The CDR3: CSVGPSGSRTYNEQFF. CDR3 DNA: TGCAGCGTTGGTCCTAGCGGGAGTCGCACCTACAATGAGCAGTTCTTC.